The 10 T cell receptor beta chains listed next were all sequenced from one sample in a study of T cell changes during pregnancy in multiple sclerosis. The data were produced by immunoSEQ multiplex PCR, yet TCRdb's version contains in-frame clones alone and is incomplete. Of about 9,000 clones detected, about 90% appear once; the ten largest clones hold about a tenth. The sequences come from CD8+ T cells from peripheral blood mononuclear cells, collected in the first trimester of pregnancy. The origin of the receptors is a female donor in good health, enrolled as a control in a pregnancy study.

The chain has TRBV4-1 and TRBJ1-5, with D perhaps matching TRBD1 (6 bases). The CDR3 covers 16 residues. The germline V and J ends were trimmed by 1 base and 0 bases, with 10 bases remaining between them. Germline V gene sequence: CDR1 MGHRA, CDR2 YSYEKL. CDR3 loop: CASSQGTGNSNQPQHF. The CDR3 DNA reads as TGCGCCAGCAGCCAAGGAACAGGGAATAGCAATCAGCCCCAGCATTTT.

The chain uses TRBV5-6 and TRBJ1-1; D is unresolved. CDR3 length: 13 amino acids. CDR1 and CDR2 (germline): SGHDT, YYEEEE. The V end was cut by 0 bases, the J end by 1 base, with 4 bases between. DNA for the CDR3: TGTGCCAGCAGCTTGGATCAGAACACTGAAGCTTTCTTT. It translates to CASSLDQNTEAFF.

The chain carries TRBV2 and TRBJ1-2; D gene unclear. The V gene's germline CDR1 is SNHLY and CDR2 FYNNEI. The length of the CDR3 is 13 residues. V lost 3 bases and J lost 9, with 14 bases in between. CDR3 residues: CASSEGSPLSYTF. CDR3 DNA: TGTGCCAGCAGTGAGGGCAGCCCCCTAAGCTACACCTTC.

The chain combines TRBV4-2 with TRBJ1-4; D is ambiguous. The CDR3 has 13 residues. Germline CDR1 LGHNA, CDR2 YNFKEQ. Trimming stripped 2 bases from V and 11 bases from J, with 12 bases between. CDR3 loop: CASSQPPTGKLFF. CDR3 nucleotide sequence: TGTGCCAGCAGCCAACCGCCCACTGGTAAACTGTTTTTT.

The chain employs TRBV5-1 and TRBJ1-1; 8 bases are a match to TRBD1. The J segment lost 4 bases and the V segment lost 1 base, leaving 6 bases of the junction unmatched. Germline assignment: CDR1 SGHRS and CDR2 YFSETQ. The CDR3 contains 15 residues. CDR3 in amino acids: CASSLTKGQGTEAFF. The DNA of the CDR3 is TGCGCCAGCAGCTTGACCAAAGGACAGGGCACTGAAGCTTTCTTT.

This chain connects TRBV29-1 to TRBJ2-2, with D possibly matching TRBD1 (5 bases). There are 15 residues in the CDR3. With 5 bases removed from V and 3 bases from J, the gap between germline ends came to 16 bases. The germline CDR1 and CDR2 sequences are SQVTM and ANQGSEA. This CDR3 is CSVRGGETDTGELFF. CDR3 bases: TGCAGCGTTAGGGGTGGCGAGACCGACACCGGGGAGCTGTTTTTT.

The V call is TRBV4-1, the J call TRBJ1-6, with no clear D. Germline V gene sequence: CDR1 MGHRA, CDR2 YSYEKL. The V gene lost 0 bases and the J gene lost 14 bases, with 8 bases spanning the gap. This CDR3 contains 12 residues. The CDR3 nucleotides read TGCGCCAGCAGCCAAGAACGGAGAACCCTCCACTTT. Its protein is CASSQERRTLHF.

V usage is TRBV19 and J usage is TRBJ1-1; D not resolved. Trimming cost V 2 bases and J 2 bases, with 12 bases left between them. Germline lookup yields CDR1 LNHDA and CDR2 SQIVND (reference sequence). This CDR3 is 15 amino acids long. CDR3 sequence: CASSIFGRGNTEAFF. The CDR3, as DNA: TGTGCCAGTAGTATATTCGGCCGGGGAAACACTGAAGCTTTCTTT.

The chain recombines TRBV5-4 with TRBJ2-3; 8 bases map to TRBD2. Germline V gene data show CDR1 as SGHNT and CDR2 as YYREEE (reference sequence). Germline trimming cut 6 bases from V and 1 base from J; bases unmatched to any gene: 7. This CDR3 has 15 residues. CDR3 sequence reads: CASKTLAGGTDTQYF. The CDR3 coding sequence is TGTGCCAGCAAAACCCTAGCGGGCGGCACAGATACGCAGTATTTT.

The chain carries TRBV5-8 and TRBJ2-7, with 7 bases lining up with TRBD2. CDR3 length equals 14 residues. V lost 4 bases to trimming and J lost 1 base; unmatched junction nucleotides: 5. From germline, CDR1 is SGHTS and CDR2 YDEGEE. The CDR3 sequence is CASSPTSASYEQYF. CDR3 bases: TGTGCCAGCAGCCCAACTAGCGCGTCCTACGAGCAGTACTTC. The full variable domain, with the rest looked up from reference TRBV5-8 and TRBJ2-7, is EAGVTQSPTHLIKTRGQQATLRCSPISGHTSVYWYQQALGLGLQFLLWYDEGEERNRGNFPPRFSGRQFPNYSSELNVNALELEDSALYLCASSPTSASYEQYFGPGTRLTVT.